Presented here are 28 T cell receptor beta chains from one specimen sequenced in a study of PD-L1 blockade in urothelial cancer. The assay was immunoSEQ multiplex PCR, and TCRdb's table has in-frame clones only and misses some. This sample has about 87,000 clones, with 84% found just once. Time point: pretreatment peripheral blood. Source: PBMCs, taken around atezolizumab (anti-PD-L1) treatment. The source of these receptors is a man between 60 and 70 years old with urothelial cancer.

The J gene is TRBJ2-2, the V gene TRBV29-1; D perhaps matches TRBD2 (6 bases). This CDR3 is built from 12 residues. Per the germline V gene, CDR1 is SQVTM and CDR2 is ANQGSEA. Deletions cut 3 bases from V and 6 bases from J, with 8 bases between. CDR3 in amino acids: CSVDPGAGELFF. The CDR3 DNA follows: TGCAGCGTTGATCCGGGGGCCGGGGAGCTGTTTTTT.

CDR3 DNA: TGTGCCAGCAGCTCCCAGGGTTCCCCTGAAGCTTTCTTT. This codes for CASSSQGSPEAFF. The genes are TRBV21-1 and TRBJ1-1; the tabulated D call, TRBD1, remains unverified against the DNA. TRBV21-1 has pseudogene status. The CDR3 covers 13 residues.

The genes are TRBV18 and TRBJ2-5; tentatively, D is TRBD1 (5 bases). This CDR3 spans 15 amino acids. V shed 5 bases and J shed 5 bases, with 18 bases lying between them. Per the germline V gene, CDR1 is KGHSH and CDR2 is LQKENI. CDR3 coding DNA: TGTGCCAGCTCAAGCGTCGGACATCGATTCGAGACCCAGTACTTC. Its protein is CASSSVGHRFETQYF.

The gene calls are TRBV25-1 and TRBJ2-1, with TRBD1 matching 7 bases. This CDR3 contains 16 residues. Germline-derived CDR1 and CDR2 are MGHDK and SYGVNS. V lost 3 bases and J lost 3; bases outside the gene matches: 8. CDR3 in amino acids: CASSESGTAYYNEQFF. CDR3 nucleotide sequence: TGTGCCAGCAGTGAGTCCGGGACAGCTTACTACAATGAGCAGTTCTTC.

The rearrangement links TRBV7-9 to TRBJ2-3, with 10 bases fitting TRBD2. V shed 2 bases and J 6 bases; nucleotides not matched to a gene: 8. The germline V gene has CDR1 SEHNR and CDR2 FQNEAQ (reference sequence). The CDR3 runs to 16 residues. The CDR3 region is CASSLRAGGIMDTQYF. The CDR3 DNA reads TGTGCCAGCAGCTTAAGAGCGGGAGGGATTATGGATACGCAGTATTTT. Complete variable domain (other parts from reference TRBV7-9 and TRBJ2-3): DTGVSQNPRHKITKRGQNVTFRCDPISEHNRLYWYRQTLGQGPEFLTYFQNEAQLEKSRLLSDRFSAERPKGSFSTLEIQRTEQGDSAMYLCASSLRAGGIMDTQYFGPGTRLTVL.

This chain joins TRBV4-3 and TRBJ1-1; TRBD1 agrees at 9 bases. The CDR3 has 17 residues. V dropped 4 bases and J dropped 6; count of bases not matched to a gene: 15. CDR1 LGHNA and CDR2 YSLEER come from the germline V gene. The CDR3 is CASSLELQGANTAEAFF. The CDR3 region has the DNA TGCGCCAGCAGCCTAGAATTACAGGGGGCGAATACCGCTGAAGCTTTCTTT.

V and J are TRBV5-1 and TRBJ2-3; maybe TRBD1 (5 bases). V was pared by 8 bases and J by 2 bases, with 12 bases between. The CDR3 totals 13 residues. CDR1 and CDR2 (germline): SGHRS, YFSETQ. The CDR3 DNA is TGCGCCAGTTCAACAGGAGACACAGATACGCAGTATTTT. It yields the protein CASSTGDTDTQYF. Looking up the rest from reference TRBV5-1 and TRBJ2-3 gives the full variable domain: KAGVTQTPRYLIKTRGQQVTLSCSPISGHRSVSWYQQTPGQGLQFLFEYFSETQRNKGNFPGRFSGRQFSNSRSEMNVSTLELGDSALYLCASSTGDTDTQYFGPGTRLTVL.

The chain employs TRBV19 and TRBJ2-5; TRBD2 aligns across 11 bases. Trimming removed 3 bases from V and 1 base from J; junction bases left unmatched: 1. This CDR3 region has 15 residues. Germline V gene lookup returns CDR1 LNHDA and CDR2 SQIVND (reference sequence). CDR3 DNA: TGTGCCAGTAGTATCCTAGCGGGAGGCCAAGAGACCCAGTACTTC. Encoded protein: CASSILAGGQETQYF.

For this clone: Germline and junction disagree at one end, which may indicate a read error. CDR3 bases: TGCAGCGTAGATAAAGGACTAGCGGGAGGGCCGATCCTCTTC. Amino acid sequence: CSVDKGLAGGPILF. The gene calls are TRBV29-1 and TRBJ2-1; 15 bases map to TRBD2. The CDR3 length is 14 residues. Germline V gene lookup returns CDR1 SQVTM and CDR2 ANQGSEA.

The genes are TRBV25-1 and TRBJ2-3; D might be TRBD2 (6 bases). CDR1 and CDR2 from the germline V gene are MGHDK and SYGVNS. The CDR3 length is 15 residues. V was trimmed by 5 bases and J by 0 bases, leaving 12 bases between them. CDR3 region: CASSPPGGSTDTQYF. The DNA for the CDR3 is TGTGCCAGCAGTCCCCCCGGGGGAAGCACAGATACGCAGTATTTT.

The chain has TRBV7-2 and TRBJ2-5; D may be TRBD2 (5 bases). This CDR3 is 15 amino acids long. Germline V gene data show CDR1 as SGHTA and CDR2 as FQGNSA. V lost 5 bases, J lost 1 base, and 14 bases lay in between. CDR3 sequence reads: CASSLGRRVQETQYF. CDR3 DNA: TGTGCCAGCAGCCTAGGAAGGCGGGTCCAAGAGACCCAGTACTTC.

The rearrangement joins TRBV21-1 to TRBJ1-5. TRBV21-1 is tagged as a pseudogene. The CDR3 totals 15 residues. The CDR3 nucleotides read TGTGCCAGCAGCAAAAGGGGGAGGGGCCCTCAGCCCCAGCATTTT. Amino acids: CASSKRGRGPQPQHF.

The V call is TRBV5-1, the J call TRBJ1-4; 11 bases match TRBD1. Trimming cost V 3 bases and J 5 bases; bases outside gene matches: 6. The CDR3 length is 16 residues. Germline values: CDR1 SGHRS, CDR2 YFSETQ. CDR3 loop: CASSWGTGGSNEKLFF. The CDR3 DNA is TGCGCCAGCAGCTGGGGGACAGGGGGTTCCAATGAAAAACTGTTTTTT.

The V gene is TRBV11-2, the J gene TRBJ2-5; D is possibly TRBD2 (7 bases). The CDR3 covers 16 residues. The germline gives CDR1 SGHAT, CDR2 FQNNGV. V dropped 1 base and J dropped 2 bases, with 14 bases sitting between them. The CDR3: CASSLGAGAPQETQYF. In DNA form, the CDR3 reads TGTGCCAGCAGCTTAGGGGCGGGGGCCCCACAAGAGACCCAGTACTTC.

This clone was seen once. The CDR3 bases are TGTGCCAGTAGTAGGATCCCGGGACAGGGTGGGGATACGCAGTATTTT. This translates into CASSRIPGQGGDTQYF. J is TRBJ2-3 and V is TRBV19, with 9 bases that match TRBD1. Germline V gene data show CDR1 as LNHDA and CDR2 as SQIVND (reference sequence). The CDR3 has 16 residues. With 4 bases clipped from V and 6 bases from J, the junction kept 11 bases outside the gene matches. The variable domain in full, with the rest retrieved from reference TRBV19 and TRBJ2-3, is DGGITQSPKYLFRKEGQNVTLSCEQNLNHDAMYWYRQDPGQGLRLIYYSQIVNDFQKGDIAEGYSVSREKKESFPLTVTSAQKNPTAFYLCASSRIPGQGGDTQYFGPGTRLTVL.

V is TRBV4-3 and J is TRBJ2-1; 8 positions agree with TRBD2. With 3 bases clipped from V and 1 base from J, the junction kept 8 bases outside the gene matches. This CDR3 contains 17 residues. Germline CDR1 LGHNA, CDR2 YSLEER. CDR3: CASSQRLAGLSYNEQFF. CDR3 DNA sequence: TGCGCCAGCAGCCAGCGCCTAGCGGGCCTATCCTACAATGAGCAGTTCTTC.

The CDR3, as DNA: TGCGCCAGCAGCATTACCGACAGGGACCAAGAGACCCAGTACTTC. Translated, it gives CASSITDRDQETQYF. The gene calls are TRBV5-1 and TRBJ2-5; 7 bases map to TRBD1. Germline CDR1 SGHRS, CDR2 YFSETQ. This CDR3 is built from 15 residues. Germline trimming cut 4 bases from V and 0 bases from J; bases unmatched to any gene: 6.

V usage is TRBV5-5 and J usage is TRBJ2-3; D may be TRBD2 (5 bases). CDR3 length equals 14 residues. Germline CDR1 is SGHKS and CDR2 is YYEKEE (reference sequence). The V and J ends lost 2 bases and 5 bases respectively, with 12 bases between them. The CDR3 protein is CASSFAPGIDTQYF. The CDR3 DNA sequence: TGTGCCAGCAGCTTCGCCCCGGGGATAGATACGCAGTATTTT.

The chain recombines TRBV21-1 with TRBJ2-4; the listed D gene, TRBD1, was not tested against the DNA. TRBV21-1 is termed a pseudogene. The CDR3 consists of 16 residues. The CDR3 DNA reads TGTGCCAGCAGCAGGAGGGTAACAGGGGGCGGAAACATTCAGTACTTC. It translates to CASSRRVTGGGNIQYF.

The chain links TRBV19 to TRBJ2-1; D unclear. The CDR3 sequence is 14 residues long. CDR1 and CDR2 (germline): LNHDA, SQIVND (reference sequence). V lost 10 bases and J lost 0, with 13 bases in between. In DNA form, the CDR3 reads TGTGCCACCCAGCACCCTAGCTCCTACAATGAGCAGTTCTTC. As protein: CATQHPSSYNEQFF.

CDR3 in DNA: TGCGCCAGCAGCCTGACTAAAGGTGGCTCCTACGAGCAGTACTTC. It yields the protein CASSLTKGGSYEQYF. The rearrangement links TRBV5-1 to TRBJ2-7; a possible D gene is TRBD2 (5 bases). V lost 4 bases to trimming and J lost 0 bases, with 14 bases between them. There are 15 residues in the CDR3. From germline, CDR1 is SGHRS and CDR2 YFSETQ.

There are a few counts of this clone. The gene calls are TRBV6-5 and TRBJ1-5; TRBD1 matches at 7 bases. CDR3 length: 14 amino acids. The germline gives CDR1 MNHEY, CDR2 SVGAGI. V shed 6 bases and J 3 bases; nucleotides not matched to a gene: 5. CDR3 DNA: TGTGCCAGCAGGACCAGGGGGTCCAATCAGCCCCAGCATTTT. It specifies CASRTRGSNQPQHF.

The V and J genes are TRBV30 and TRBJ2-7; perhaps TRBD1 as D (6 bases). The CDR3 has 14 residues. The V and J ends lost 3 bases and 5 bases respectively, with 17 bases between them. CDR1 GTSNPN and CDR2 SVGIG come from the germline V gene (reference sequence). The CDR3 protein is CAWRQGPAGDEQYF. The CDR3 DNA reads as TGTGCCTGGAGACAGGGACCTGCGGGTGACGAGCAGTACTTC.

This clone appeared a few times. Additional DNA sequences in this sample encode the identical CDR3. The V and J genes are TRBV2 and TRBJ2-7; 12 bases fit TRBD2. After removal of 3 bases from V and 2 bases from J, the junction contained 2 bases not matched to a gene. From germline, CDR1 is SNHLY and CDR2 FYNNEI. The CDR3 runs to 15 residues. CDR3 loop: CASSELAGGPYEQYF. The CDR3 nucleotides read TGTGCCAGCAGTGAGCTAGCGGGAGGGCCCTACGAGCAGTACTTC.

The chain uses TRBV9 and TRBJ2-5; no definite D call. V lost 0 bases to trimming and J lost 1 base, with 7 bases between them. Germline values: CDR1 SGDLS, CDR2 YYNGEE. There are 14 residues in the CDR3. CDR3 protein: CASSVGGVQETQYF. The CDR3 DNA reads as TGTGCCAGCAGCGTAGGAGGTGTCCAAGAGACCCAGTACTTC.

The rearrangement uses TRBV5-1 and TRBJ2-3; TRBD1 matches 10 bases. V lost 4 bases, J lost 10 bases, and 21 bases stayed unmatched. The CDR3 has 18 residues. CDR1 is SGHRS and CDR2 is YFSETQ in the germline V gene. Written as DNA, the CDR3 is TGCGCCAGCAGCGCGGAAGCCCACGGGACAGGGGTTTCTGTCTCGCAGTATTTT. Its protein product is CASSAEAHGTGVSVSQYF.

V usage is TRBV6-1 and J usage is TRBJ1-2; TRBD1 matches 8 bases. The CDR3 is 14 amino acids. J was trimmed by 7 bases and V by 3 bases; bases with no gene match: 7. CDR1 is MNHNS, CDR2 SASEGT, per germline. The chain's CDR3 is CASSDRQGKRGYTF. DNA of the CDR3: TGTGCCAGCAGTGATAGACAGGGGAAGCGTGGCTACACCTTC.

This chain uses TRBV10-2 with TRBJ2-6; tentative D call: TRBD2 (5 bases). From germline, CDR1 is WSHSY and CDR2 SAAADI. With 6 bases removed from V and 1 base from J, the gap between germline ends came to 13 bases. The CDR3 sequence is 16 residues long. CDR3 DNA sequence: TGCGCCAGCAGGGGAGTAGGATCTTCTGGGGCCAACGTCCTGACTTTC. Encoded protein: CASRGVGSSGANVLTF.